The rows below give T cell receptor beta chains drawn from one sample of a study of blood T cell repertoires in COVID-19. TCRdb's copy holds only in-frame clones and misses some; the assay was immunoSEQ multiplex PCR. Here the sample spans over 120,000 clones, roughly 80% being singletons. The sequenced material came from peripheral blood. The receptors originated from a woman aged 55-69 years with acute or convalescent COVID-19. Each CDR3 is given with its conserved first and last residue. Fields, in order: V gene, D gene, J gene, clone size, CDR3 protein, CDR3 DNA. D genes are given only for firm matches. Where a row states a size, it is once, few, many or the class of an expanded clone; other rows omit it.

V gene: TRBV6-1; D gene: NA; J gene: TRBJ2-1; clone size: NA; CDR3 protein: CASSESGLWLYNEQFF; CDR3 DNA: TGTGCCAGCAGTGAATCAGGGTTATGGTTGTACAATGAGCAGTTCTTC
V gene: TRBV27; D gene: TRBD1; J gene: TRBJ2-1; clone size: NA; CDR3 protein: CASSFFGTGFNEQFF; CDR3 DNA: TGTGCCAGCAGTTTCTTTGGGACAGGATTCAATGAGCAGTTCTTC
V gene: TRBV7-2; D gene: TRBD1; J gene: TRBJ1-5; clone size: NA; CDR3 protein: CASSPGQQNQPQHF; CDR3 DNA: TGTGCCAGCAGCCCGGGACAGCAGAATCAGCCCCAGCATTTT
V gene: TRBV6-5; D gene: NA; J gene: TRBJ1-2; clone size: NA; CDR3 protein: CASRVGGVDGYTF; CDR3 DNA: TGTGCCAGCAGAGTCGGGGGGGTCGATGGCTACACCTTC
V gene: TRBV27; D gene: NA; J gene: TRBJ2-7; clone size: NA; CDR3 protein: CASSFSGGGYEQYF; CDR3 DNA: TGTGCCAGCAGTTTCTCAGGGGGAGGCTACGAGCAGTACTTC
V gene: TRBV3-1/TRBV3-2; D gene: TRBD2; J gene: TRBJ2-3; clone size: NA; CDR3 protein: CASSQEGGMGTDTQYF; CDR3 DNA: TGTGCCAGCAGCCAAGAGGGAGGGATGGGAACAGATACGCAGTATTTT
V gene: TRBV7-9; D gene: NA; J gene: TRBJ2-6; clone size: NA; CDR3 protein: CASLVRISGANVLTF; CDR3 DNA: TGTGCCAGCCTTGTCAGGATTTCTGGGGCCAACGTCCTGACTTTC
V gene: TRBV29-1; D gene: NA; J gene: TRBJ2-3; clone size: NA; CDR3 protein: CSVAIGQSTDTQYF; CDR3 DNA: TGCAGCGTAGCTATTGGACAGAGCACAGATACGCAGTATTTT
V gene: TRBV3-1/TRBV3-2; D gene: NA; J gene: TRBJ2-1; clone size: NA; CDR3 protein: CASSQEPGHPANNEQFF; CDR3 DNA: TGTGCCAGCAGCCAAGAGCCGGGACACCCGGCAAACAATGAGCAGTTCTTC
V gene: TRBV5-1; D gene: TRBD1; J gene: TRBJ2-1; clone size: NA; CDR3 protein: CASSPTGTGNYNEQFF; CDR3 DNA: TGCGCCAGCAGTCCGACCGGGACAGGGAACTACAATGAGCAGTTCTTC
V gene: TRBV7-9; D gene: NA; J gene: TRBJ1-1; clone size: few; CDR3 protein: CASSQAAIGTEAFF; CDR3 DNA: TGTGCCAGCAGCCAAGCGGCGATAGGGACTGAAGCTTTCTTT
V gene: TRBV29-1; D gene: NA; J gene: TRBJ2-7; clone size: NA; CDR3 protein: CSVWPPLGHEQYF; CDR3 DNA: TGCAGCGTTTGGCCCCCACTGGGGCACGAGCAGTACTTC
V gene: TRBV7-2; D gene: TRBD1; J gene: TRBJ1-5; clone size: NA; CDR3 protein: CASSPRQGMRPQHF; CDR3 DNA: TGTGCCAGCAGCCCCCGACAGGGAATGCGGCCCCAGCATTTT
V gene: TRBV10-3; D gene: TRBD2; J gene: TRBJ2-7; clone size: NA; CDR3 protein: CAVRLAVEQYF; CDR3 DNA: TGTGCCGTTCGACTAGCGGTCGAGCAGTACTTC
V gene: TRBV7-6; D gene: NA; J gene: TRBJ2-1; clone size: NA; CDR3 protein: CASSLSPSNEQFF; CDR3 DNA: TGTGCCAGCAGCTTAAGCCCTAGTAATGAGCAGTTCTTC
V gene: TRBV11-2; D gene: TRBD1; J gene: TRBJ2-7; clone size: NA; CDR3 protein: CASSSQGGVYEQYF; CDR3 DNA: TGTGCCAGCAGCTCACAGGGGGGAGTATACGAGCAGTACTTC
V gene: TRBV11-3; D gene: NA; J gene: TRBJ2-7; clone size: few; CDR3 protein: CASSLRSGGYEQYF; CDR3 DNA: TGTGCCAGCAGTCTAAGGTCCGGGGGCTACGAGCAGTACTTC
V gene: TRBV5-1; D gene: TRBD1; J gene: TRBJ1-2; clone size: NA; CDR3 protein: CASSMDRGGGYTF; CDR3 DNA: TGCGCCAGCAGCATGGACAGGGGAGGTGGCTACACCTTC
V gene: TRBV29-1; D gene: TRBD1; J gene: TRBJ2-7; clone size: NA; CDR3 protein: CSAAQGSYEQYF; CDR3 DNA: TGCAGCGCTGCACAGGGGTCCTACGAGCAGTACTTC
V gene: TRBV7-9; D gene: NA; J gene: TRBJ2-7; clone size: NA; CDR3 protein: CASSFSKVIPGVYEQYF; CDR3 DNA: TGTGCCAGCAGCTTCTCCAAGGTTATCCCAGGGGTCTACGAGCAGTACTTC
V gene: TRBV29-1; D gene: TRBD2; J gene: TRBJ2-7; clone size: NA; CDR3 protein: CSVEGRLAGTSYEQYF; CDR3 DNA: TGCAGCGTTGAAGGGCGACTAGCGGGGACCTCCTACGAGCAGTACTTC
V gene: TRBV27; D gene: TRBD2; J gene: TRBJ2-7; clone size: once; CDR3 protein: CASSSGTSGTYEQYF; CDR3 DNA: TGTGCCAGCAGTTCCGGGACTAGCGGAACCTACGAGCAGTACTTC
V gene: TRBV5-1; D gene: TRBD1; J gene: TRBJ1-1; clone size: NA; CDR3 protein: CASSLGGTGGNAEAFF; CDR3 DNA: TGCGCCAGCAGCTTGGGTGGGACAGGGGGCAACGCTGAAGCTTTCTTT
V gene: TRBV24-1; D gene: TRBD2; J gene: TRBJ2-1; clone size: NA; CDR3 protein: CATSSWGGNEQFF; CDR3 DNA: TGTGCCACCAGTTCTTGGGGGGGCAATGAGCAGTTCTTC
V gene: TRBV4-3; D gene: TRBD1; J gene: TRBJ1-2; clone size: NA; CDR3 protein: CASSQYLQGSYGYTF; CDR3 DNA: TGCGCCAGCAGCCAATACCTACAGGGGAGCTATGGCTACACCTTC
V gene: TRBV7-2; D gene: TRBD2; J gene: TRBJ2-3; clone size: NA; CDR3 protein: CASSFLGTSGTSTDTQYF; CDR3 DNA: TGTGCCAGCAGCTTCCTCGGGACTAGCGGGACCAGCACAGATACGCAGTATTTT
V gene: TRBV11-2; D gene: NA; J gene: TRBJ2-3; clone size: NA; CDR3 protein: CASSFIATDTQYF; CDR3 DNA: TGTGCCAGCAGCTTCATTGCGACAGATACGCAGTATTTT
V gene: TRBV5-1; D gene: NA; J gene: TRBJ1-1; clone size: NA; CDR3 protein: CASSLEGFEAFF; CDR3 DNA: TGCGCCAGCAGCTTGGAGGGGTTTGAAGCTTTCTTT
V gene: TRBV30; D gene: TRBD2; J gene: TRBJ2-1; clone size: NA; CDR3 protein: CACLGRAYNEQFF; CDR3 DNA: TGTGCCTGTTTAGGGAGGGCCTACAATGAGCAGTTCTTC
V gene: TRBV21-1; D gene: NA; J gene: TRBJ2-7; clone size: once; CDR3 protein: CASQKRRLADEQYF; CDR3 DNA: TGTGCCAGTCAAAAAAGGAGGCTAGCGGACGAGCAGTACTTC
V gene: TRBV28; D gene: TRBD2; J gene: TRBJ2-1; clone size: few; CDR3 protein: CATSGTSGISEQFF; CDR3 DNA: TGTGCCACTTCCGGGACTAGCGGGATTTCTGAGCAGTTCTTC
V gene: TRBV3-1/TRBV3-2; D gene: NA; J gene: TRBJ1-2; clone size: NA; CDR3 protein: CASSRDSLYGYTF; CDR3 DNA: TGTGCCAGCAGTCGAGACAGCCTCTATGGCTACACCTTC
V gene: TRBV2; D gene: TRBD2; J gene: TRBJ2-1; clone size: NA; CDR3 protein: CASRLAVNNEQFF; CDR3 DNA: TGTGCCAGCAGACTAGCGGTGAACAATGAGCAGTTCTTC
V gene: TRBV5-5; D gene: NA; J gene: TRBJ1-3; clone size: NA; CDR3 protein: CASSLDAGSGNTIYF; CDR3 DNA: TGTGCCAGCAGCTTGGACGCCGGCTCTGGAAACACCATATATTTT
V gene: TRBV28; D gene: TRBD1; J gene: TRBJ1-6; clone size: NA; CDR3 protein: CASSFTGGRSPLHF; CDR3 DNA: TGTGCCAGCAGTTTCACAGGGGGCAGGTCACCCCTCCACTTT
V gene: TRBV9; D gene: TRBD2; J gene: TRBJ2-2; clone size: NA; CDR3 protein: CASSPPGLAGVGELFF; CDR3 DNA: TGTGCCAGCAGTCCCCCGGGACTAGCGGGAGTCGGGGAGCTGTTTTTT
V gene: TRBV29-1; D gene: NA; J gene: TRBJ1-1; clone size: NA; CDR3 protein: CSVWGDNTEAFF; CDR3 DNA: TGCAGCGTTTGGGGGGACAACACTGAAGCTTTCTTT
V gene: TRBV10-3; D gene: NA; J gene: TRBJ1-2; clone size: NA; CDR3 protein: CAILGYGYTF; CDR3 DNA: TGTGCCATCCTAGGCTATGGCTACACCTTC
V gene: TRBV7-2; D gene: TRBD2; J gene: TRBJ2-5; clone size: NA; CDR3 protein: CASSLKAGGGSTQYF; CDR3 DNA: TGTGCCAGCAGCTTAAAGGCGGGAGGGGGAAGTACCCAGTACTTC
V gene: TRBV24-1; D gene: NA; J gene: TRBJ2-2; clone size: NA; CDR3 protein: CATSDNREIGGELFF; CDR3 DNA: TGTGCCACCAGTGACAACAGGGAAATAGGCGGGGAGCTGTTTTTT